The 25 T cell receptor beta chains reported below all come from one sample, sequenced in a study of patients and donors after allogeneic stem cell transplantation. TCRdb fed the RT-PCR reads into MiXCR, producing one record per CDR3 protein. The repertoire includes some 40,000 distinct CDR3 sequences, roughly 29% of them detected once, and about two thirds sits in the top ten. Sequencing was carried out using blood, either unsorted or a sorted T cell fraction (not recorded which). Receptor source: a human donor who was either an allogeneic HSCT recipient or a stem cell or donor lymphocyte infusion donor (not recorded which). It is not recorded whose cells these are; they may come from a transplant donor.

About this clonotype: At one end the junction does not follow the germline gene, possibly because of a read error. The chain carries TRBV12-3 or TRBV12-4 and TRBJ1-4, with 9 bases matching TRBD1. CDR3 size: 15 residues. DNA for the CDR3: TGTGCCAGCGGTTTAAGGGGACAGGGCTTTGAAAAACTGTTTTTT. This gives the protein CASGLRGQGFEKLFF.

The chain combines TRBV10-3 with TRBJ2-7; 9 nucleotides line up with TRBD1. The CDR3 extends over 12 amino acids. CDR1 and CDR2 (germline): ENHRY, SYGVKD. Trimming took 4 bases from V and 9 from J; bases not matched to a gene: 4. The CDR3 sequence: CAISGGDRAQYF. CDR3 nucleotide sequence: TGTGCCATCAGTGGTGGGGACAGGGCGCAGTACTTC.

The chain employs TRBV7-8 and TRBJ2-1; TRBD2 aligns across 10 bases. J gave up 6 bases and V 0 bases, and 8 bases lay outside the gene matches. The CDR3 runs 17 residues. Germline CDR1 SGHVS, CDR2 FQNEAQ. The DNA of the CDR3 is TGTGCCAGCAGCTTAGCAGGACTAGCGGCCTGGGGCAATGAGCAGTTCTTC. Translation gives CASSLAGLAAWGNEQFF.

V is TRBV18 and J is TRBJ2-7; 7 bases match TRBD1. CDR1 is KGHSH and CDR2 is LQKENI in the germline V gene. With 3 bases clipped from V and 1 base from J, the junction kept 15 bases outside the gene matches. The CDR3 covers 18 residues. The CDR3 loop reads CASSPSGQAIPASYEQYF. The CDR3 DNA reads TGTGCCAGCTCACCCTCTGGACAGGCGATCCCTGCATCCTACGAGCAGTACTTC.

This clonotype was seen a handful of times. The V gene is TRBV25-1, the J gene TRBJ1-2; TRBD1 might be the D (6 bases). The germline V and J ends were trimmed by 1 base and 6 bases, with 9 bases remaining between them. The CDR3 extends over 13 amino acids. Germline loops: CDR1 MGHDK, CDR2 SYGVNS. The CDR3 nucleotides read TGTGCCAGCAGTGAATGGACAGTGAATGGCTACACCTTC. Translation: CASSEWTVNGYTF.

This clonotype is labeled as medium-sized (0.01 to 0.1%). This chain links TRBV19 with TRBJ2-1, with D possibly matching TRBD2 (5 bases). The V gene's germline CDR1 is LNHDA and CDR2 SQIVND (reference sequence). V was trimmed by 1 base and J by 8 bases, leaving 9 bases between them. There are 13 residues in the CDR3. The DNA of the CDR3 is TGTGCCAGTAGTATAGCAAGCGGCGATGAGCAGTTCTTC. It specifies CASSIASGDEQFF.

In DNA form, the CDR3 reads TGTGCCAGCAGCTCACAGGGGATTGGCACTGAAGCTTTCTTT. It is translated as CASSSQGIGTEAFF. The rearrangement links TRBV7-9 to TRBJ1-1; 7 bases map to TRBD1. This CDR3 is 14 amino acids long. Germline V lookup: CDR1 SEHNR, CDR2 FQNEAQ (reference sequence). The ends lost 4 bases at V and 4 bases at J; junction bases unmatched: 6.

This clonotype was seen a handful of times. V is TRBV29-1 and J is TRBJ1-2; D is unclear. The V gene lost 3 bases and the J gene lost 4 bases, with 9 bases spanning the gap. CDR3 length: 12 residues. Germline assignment: CDR1 SQVTM and CDR2 ANQGSEA. CDR3 bases: TGCAGCGTTGAGGGGTCAGTCTATGGCTACACCTTC. Amino acid sequence: CSVEGSVYGYTF.

The V and J genes are TRBV11-2 and TRBJ2-3; D remains unclear. The CDR3 runs 13 residues. V was shortened by 6 bases and J by 3 bases, with 10 bases between the two germline ends. Germline CDR1 is SGHAT and CDR2 is FQNNGV. In DNA form, the CDR3 reads TGTGCCAGCAGACCCGCACGGACAGATACGCAGTATTTT. Its translation is CASRPARTDTQYF. Complete variable domain (other parts from reference TRBV11-2 and TRBJ2-3): EAGVAQSPRYKIIEKRQSVAFWCNPISGHATLYWYQQILGQGPKLLIQFQNNGVVDDSQLPKDRFSAERLKGVDSTLKIQPAKLEDSAVYLCASRPARTDTQYFGPGTRLTVL.

The chain recombines TRBV5-1 with TRBJ2-3; D is unclear. Germline-derived CDR1 and CDR2 are SGHRS and YFSETQ. Trimming took off 7 bases at V and 0 bases at J, with 12 bases between the two ends. This CDR3 is 14 amino acids long. The CDR3 loop reads CASRKGASTDTQYF. Here the CDR3 DNA reads TGCGCCAGCCGAAAGGGTGCTAGCACAGATACGCAGTATTTT.

This clonotype was detected only a few times. This chain joins TRBV29-1 and TRBJ1-4, with D possibly matching TRBD1 (5 bases). CDR1 SQVTM and CDR2 ANQGSEA come from the germline V gene. This CDR3 has 15 amino acids. The V end lost 0 bases, the J end lost 2 bases, and 10 bases lay between the germline ends. The CDR3 nucleotides are TGCAGCGTTGAAGATGACGGGGGGACTAATGAAAAACTGTTTTTT. Translation: CSVEDDGGTNEKLFF.

This clonotype occurred a few times. The CDR3: CATGTGPTEAFF. DNA of the CDR3: TGTGCCACCGGGACAGGGCCAACTGAAGCTTTCTTT. J is TRBJ1-1 and V is TRBV24-1; the match to TRBD1 covers 9 bases. The length of the CDR3 is 12 residues. The J segment lost 5 bases and the V segment lost 9 bases, leaving 3 bases of the junction unmatched. Per the germline V gene, CDR1 is KGHDR and CDR2 is SFDVKD.

The chain couples TRBV4-3 to TRBJ2-2; tentatively, D is TRBD2 (6 bases). The CDR3 totals 14 residues. Germline V CDR1 and CDR2: LGHNA, YSLEER. V was shortened by 5 bases and J by 3 bases, with 10 bases between the two germline ends. CDR3 residues: CASSGSGYTGELFF. The DNA of the CDR3 is TGCGCCAGCAGCGGTAGCGGTTACACCGGGGAGCTGTTTTTT.

This clonotype came up a few times. The rearrangement uses TRBV7-2 and TRBJ1-6; D ambiguous. Germline loops: CDR1 SGHTA, CDR2 FQGNSA. The length of the CDR3 is 16 residues. V was trimmed by 3 bases and J by 5 bases, leaving 14 bases between them. This chain's CDR3 is CASSFQAGPNNSPLHF. CDR3 bases: TGTGCCAGCAGCTTTCAGGCAGGACCGAATAATTCACCCCTCCACTTT.

V and J are TRBV9 and TRBJ2-1; TRBD2 matches 8 bases. The CDR3 contains 17 residues. Germline V gives CDR1 SGDLS, CDR2 YYNGEE. The ends lost 0 bases at V and 3 bases at J; junction bases unmatched: 8. The CDR3 DNA follows: TGTGCCAGCAGCGTAGGGGGTAGCGGGATATTCTACAATGAGCAGTTCTTC. Its protein product is CASSVGGSGIFYNEQFF.

This sequence joins TRBV12-3 or TRBV12-4 and TRBJ2-5; TRBD2 is a possible D gene (6 bases). This CDR3 is 14 amino acids long. V lost 5 bases and J 4 bases, leaving 14 bases between the germline ends. The CDR3 sequence is CASSIPSVRETQYF. CDR3 nucleotides: TGTGCCAGCAGTATCCCTAGCGTACGAGAGACCCAGTACTTC.

The chain carries TRBV5-1 and TRBJ1-2, with 9 nucleotides matching TRBD1. The ends lost 4 bases at V and 3 bases at J; junction bases unmatched: 4. This CDR3 region has 14 residues. The V gene's germline CDR1 is SGHRS and CDR2 YFSETQ. The CDR3 DNA is TGCGCCAGCAGCCGGGACAGGGAGTACTATGGCTACACCTTC. Residues: CASSRDREYYGYTF.

This clonotype was recorded a few times. The junction differs from germline at one of its ends, possibly a read error. The chain uses TRBV7-9 and TRBJ2-5, with D hard to call. Germline V gives CDR1 SEHNR, CDR2 FQNEAQ (reference sequence). The CDR3 runs 15 residues. The DNA of the CDR3 is TGTGCCTGCAGCTTAGAGCCAGCTGTAGCTGAGACCCAGTACTTC. Amino acid sequence: CACSLEPAVAETQYF.

The genes are TRBV6-5 and TRBJ2-7, with 8 nucleotides matching TRBD2. The CDR3 length is 14 residues. Germline V gene data show CDR1 as MNHEY and CDR2 as SVGAGI. V lost 5 bases to trimming and J lost 2 bases; unmatched junction nucleotides: 5. The CDR3 DNA is TGTGCCAGCAGTCCCGGACTAGCTCCCTACGAGCAGTACTTC. This sequence encodes CASSPGLAPYEQYF.

This clonotype was recorded many times. V and J are TRBV9 and TRBJ1-2, with D possibly TRBD1 on 5 matching bases. Between the trimmed V and J ends, which lost 0 bases and 3 bases, there was a span of 12 bases. The CDR3 length is 15 residues. The germline gives CDR1 SGDLS, CDR2 YYNGEE. The CDR3 region is CASSVAPGTYYGYTF. The CDR3 coding sequence is TGTGCCAGCAGCGTAGCTCCCGGGACGTACTATGGCTACACCTTC. Together with reference TRBV9 and TRBJ1-2, the CDR3 gives the full variable domain: DSGVTQTPKHLITATGQRVTLRCSPRSGDLSVYWYQQSLDQGLQFLIQYYNGEERAKGNILERFSAQQFPDLHSELNLSSLELGDSALYFCASSVAPGTYYGYTFGSGTRLTVV.

The chain joins TRBV13 to TRBJ2-1; D might be TRBD1 or TRBD2, each matching 6 bases. Germline lookup yields CDR1 PRHDT and CDR2 FYEKMQ (reference sequence). This CDR3 spans 12 amino acids. Trimming shortened V by 5 bases and J by 10 bases, and 12 bases separated the two germline ends. This CDR3 is CASSTGTLEQFF. The CDR3 DNA sequence: TGTGCCAGCAGCACAGGGACTTTAGAGCAGTTCTTC.

This clonotype appeared a few times. This chain joins TRBV7-2 and TRBJ2-1; maybe TRBD2 (5 bases). The CDR3 length is 15 residues. V was pared by 5 bases and J by 0 bases, with 11 bases between. Germline CDR1 reads SGHTA; CDR2 reads FQGNSA. DNA of the CDR3: TGTGCCAGCAGCCCTCGGACTGGCTCCTACAATGAGCAGTTCTTC. Protein product: CASSPRTGSYNEQFF.

This clonotype came up a few times. At one boundary the junction diverges from the germline segment, which might be a read error. The V gene is TRBV7-7, the J gene TRBJ2-2; 7 nucleotides match TRBD2. Germline V gene sequence: CDR1 SSHAT, CDR2 FNYEAQ (reference sequence). This CDR3 has 16 amino acids. CDR3 sequence (DNA): TGTGCTAGCAGCTCGGGACTAAGCCCCAACACCGGGGAGCTGTTTTTT. Amino acids: CASSSGLSPNTGELFF.

The rearrangement links TRBV5-1 to TRBJ2-3, with D possibly matching TRBD2 (6 bases). Trimming removed 3 bases at V and 0 bases at J, with 11 bases between. The germline V gene has CDR1 SGHRS and CDR2 YFSETQ. The CDR3 runs to 15 residues. The CDR3 spells CASSYSGTSTDTQYF. DNA of the CDR3: TGCGCCAGCAGCTACTCCGGGACTAGCACAGATACGCAGTATTTT.

This clonotype is a singleton in its sample. The rearrangement joins TRBV12-3 or TRBV12-4 to TRBJ2-1; 8 nucleotides match TRBD2. V dropped 4 bases and J dropped 9; count of bases not matched to a gene: 14. The length of the CDR3 is 16 residues. CDR3 nucleotide sequence: TGTGCCAGCAGTTCAGAGGGACTAGGCGGCCCGAGTGAGCAGTTCTTC. It specifies CASSSEGLGGPSEQFF.